This T cell receptor beta chain comes out of a study of blood T cell repertoires in COVID-19. Looking at the study overall: The cDNA or gDNA used as material had been derived from T cells, B-cell-depleted T cells, or PBMCs.

CDR3 size: 17 residues. Original methodology: Reference gene primer amplification yielded estimated nucleated cell counts. Generated by immunoSEQ multiplex PCR, the TCRdb table keeps only in-frame clones and is missing some. V and J calls and clone size are given by that table; D and trimming were obtained from the DNA. The table shows more than 85,000 clones, with around 87% occurring only once. Sequenced input: peripheral blood. This TCR was recovered from a woman between 45 and 60 years old with COVID-19, enrolled during active disease. The V gene is TRBV21-1, the J gene TRBJ2-1; whether TRBD2, the table's D call, matches the DNA was not checked. TRBV21-1 is flagged as a pseudogene. This CDR3 is CASSTKRRARGHNEQFF. In DNA, the CDR3 is TGTGCCAGCAGCACAAAAAGGAGGGCAAGGGGCCACAATGAGCAGTTCTTC.